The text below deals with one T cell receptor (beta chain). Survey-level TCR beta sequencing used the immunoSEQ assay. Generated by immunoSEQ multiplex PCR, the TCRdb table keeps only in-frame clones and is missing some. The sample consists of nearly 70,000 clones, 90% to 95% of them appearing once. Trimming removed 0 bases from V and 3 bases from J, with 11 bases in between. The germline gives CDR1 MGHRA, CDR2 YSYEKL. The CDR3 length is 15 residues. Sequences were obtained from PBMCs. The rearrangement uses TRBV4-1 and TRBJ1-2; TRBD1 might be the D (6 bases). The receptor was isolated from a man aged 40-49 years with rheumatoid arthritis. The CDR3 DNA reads TGCGCCAGCAGCCAAGACAAGGGGGAGGACTATGGCTACACCTTC. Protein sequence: CASSQDKGEDYGYTF.